This T cell receptor beta chain was profiled in a study of shared clonotypes between healthy human individuals (dated by TCRdb to between 2020 and 2021). As for the study more broadly: The cohort comprised a couple of women and a few men aged 18 to 49 years. To increase sequencing depth and limit assay-specific biases, different laboratories used diverse techniques to prepare libraries and sequence TCR repertoires. Between about 0.85 and 9.5 billion PBMCs per donor were obtained by leukapheresis. For each donor, CD4 naive and CD4 memory were each run on three plates, CD8 naive on two plates, and CD8 memory on one plate. The study deeply sequenced blood TCR repertoires of five healthy adults to estimate repertoire size and the extent of clonotype sharing between individuals.

Healthy HIV-negative adults with no recently reported acute infections or vaccinations were included as donors. Every donor was a Caucasian adult residing in Nashville, Tennessee, USA. CD4+ T cells were enriched by magnetic negative selection, after which naive cells were positively selected on CD45RA and the negative fraction was taken as the memory subset. Blood was collected by leukapheresis, and PBMCs were isolated by Ficoll-Histopaque density gradient centrifugation and then cryopreserved in liquid nitrogen vapor phase. Analytical flow cytometry was used to check the purity and quantity of each magnetically sorted T cell population. From each sorted fraction, genomic DNA was isolated and quantified by UV absorbance on a Nanodrop 2000c. Only one count was recorded for this clone. Its recognized antigen is unknown. It has no much larger one-base neighbor in the sample; base qualities were not kept.

What the work shows at the level of the full study, not this receptor alone: Sharing across a handful of donors was observed for about 5% of naive CD4, over 3% of naive CD8, 2% to 2.5% of memory CD4, and about 0.4% of memory CD8 clonotypes. Larger estimated clonotype richness was generally found for naive subsets than for memory subsets. Rarefaction of sorted-subset datasets indicated incomplete sequencing despite the large sequencing depth. Pairwise subsampling led to the expectation that sequencing depth would affect the degree of clonotype sharing among donors. Sampling was limited to blood, and TCR repertoires in tissue likely differ from TCR repertoires in blood. Because the study included only a small number of donors, the genetic and exposure-history diversity represented was limited. Compared with non-shared clonotypes, the clonotypes found in all four sorted-subset donors had higher generation probabilities.

Deletion took 5 bases off V and 9 bases off J, with a span of 20 bases between the germline ends. The CDR3 starts with the cysteine, ends with the phenylalanine, and has 15 residues. The kept DNA is CDR3 alone, 45 bases in frame from the first base. CDR1 and CDR2, looked up from the germline V gene, are SGHTA and FQGNSA. Using the deep immunoSEQ assay, TCR CDR3 regions were amplified from genomic DNA by multiplex PCR. Genomic DNA extracted from each cell subset was distributed evenly over all wells of several immunoSEQ 96-well plates, and each plate served as one replicate. Each replicate PCR for sorted subsets received roughly 0.2 ug genomic DNA, equal to tens of thousands of T cell genomes. Purified libraries were quantified with a Qubit 3.0 fluorometer, sized on a Bioanalyzer 2100, and re-quantified with the KAPA Library Quantification kit. Each immunoSEQ 96-well plate was sequenced on its own single-read 150-cycle Illumina NextSeq 550 flow cell. The original methods were these. Because only junctional sequences without quality scores were contained in the immunoSEQ output, filtering matching that applied to full-length reads could not be performed. Sequences were annotated with PyIR, a Python wrapper for IgBLAST v1.9, and V/J genes and CDR3 were assigned using IMGT germline references. Reads with weak V/J assignments (E-value above 1e-6), missing CDR3, stop codons, out-of-frame junctions, or ambiguous translated residues were removed. A V3J clonotype was defined by an identical inferred V gene, J gene, and CDR3 amino acid sequence. Percentage overlap between repertoires was calculated by dividing the number of shared unique clonotypes by the size of the smaller repertoire. RTK rarefaction, the Chao1 estimator, and Recon v2.1 estimates of unobserved clonotypes were used to assess repertoire richness. OLGA was used to compute generation probabilities for all TCRbeta clonotypes that the gDNA method yielded from a few donors. The immuneACCESS repertoire file appears here via TCRdb, limited to in-frame rearrangements. These files lack a portion of the clones; in checked studies, under half of the deficit traces to unresolved V genes, and the cause of the others is not known. That table gives V, J and clone size, and the DNA gave D and trimming. This sample lists about a million clones; more than 75% were detected once. The ten top clones hold around 1.4% of the sample.

The chain couples TRBV7-2 to TRBJ1-5; D gene: possibly TRBD1, on 5 matching bases. This clonotype originated in a man younger than 35 in good health. The sequencing sample was made of memory CD4+ T cells sorted from blood. According to the study, the label for this sample's cell subset or site signals: CD45RA-negative fraction. CDR3 region: CASSASPGSGRPQHF. The sequence in DNA is TGTGCCAGCAGCGCCTCTCCCGGATCGGGGCGGCCCCAGCATTTT.